The entry below describes one T cell receptor (beta chain). Selected positively for CCR7 and CD45RO-negative, naive CD8 cells excluded terminally differentiated effector memory CD45RA+ cells. The germline CDR1 and CDR2 sequences are SGHVS and FNYEAQ. V lost 2 bases to trimming and J lost 4 bases; unmatched junction nucleotides: 5. CDR3 length: 16 amino acids. The source of the sample is a study of shared clonotypes between healthy human individuals. The authors distributed each subset's genomic DNA evenly over several immunoSEQ plates. Method: immunoSEQ multiplex PCR; TCRdb's copy keeps in-frame clones and lacks some. The sample lists hundreds of thousands of clones; approximately 96% were seen once.

Sequenced: naive CD8+ T cells sorted from blood. This TCR was sampled from a woman aged 25 to 39 in good health. The chain uses TRBV7-6 and TRBJ2-1; 10 positions agree with TRBD2. The CDR3 reads CASSLLTSGLYNEQFF. Here the CDR3 DNA reads TGTGCCAGCAGCTTACTGACTAGCGGGCTGTACAATGAGCAGTTCTTC. The full variable domain, completed using reference TRBV7-6 and TRBJ2-1, is GAGVSQSPRYKVTKRGQDVALRCDPISGHVSLYWYRQALGQGPEFLTYFNYEAQQDKSGLPNDRFSAERPEGSISTLTIQRTEQRDSAMYRCASSLLTSGLYNEQFFGPGTRLTVL.